The 12 T cell receptor beta chains in this list originate from one sample, sequenced in a study of blood T cell repertoires in COVID-19. Profiling relied on immunoSEQ multiplex PCR, and the TCRdb table lists in-frame clones only, not all of them. The sample has some 300,000 clones, 88% seen once. The sample was peripheral blood. These receptor sequences come from a woman aged 25 to 39 who had recovered from COVID-19.

CDR3 coding DNA: TGTGCCAGCAGTTTTAAGGGGCATCAGCCCCAGCATTTT. This encodes CASSFKGHQPQHF. The chain is built from TRBV12-3 or TRBV12-4 and TRBJ1-5, with a tentative D call TRBD1 (5 bases). The CDR3 extends over 13 amino acids. Trimming stripped 3 bases from V and 5 bases from J, with 8 bases between.

The chain combines TRBV18 with TRBJ2-7; 7 bases agree with TRBD1. The CDR3 has 12 residues. V shed 3 bases, J shed 7 bases, and the junction held 3 bases outside the gene matches. The V gene's germline CDR1 is KGHSH and CDR2 LQKENI. This CDR3 is CASSPGQREQYF. As DNA, the CDR3 is TGTGCCAGCTCACCGGGACAGAGGGAGCAGTACTTC.

V is TRBV28 and J is TRBJ2-1, with a tentative D call TRBD2 (5 bases). Germline V gene data show CDR1 as MDHEN and CDR2 as SYDVKM. This CDR3 is built from 15 residues. The V end lost 3 bases, the J end lost 4 bases, and 13 bases lay between the germline ends. Written as DNA, the CDR3 is TGTGCCAGCAGTTTCTATCCGGGGAGTTACAATGAGCAGTTCTTC. Translation gives CASSFYPGSYNEQFF.

The CDR3 DNA reads TGTGCCAGCAGCTTAGGGCGGGGGGGACAAAACATTCAGTACTTC. As protein: CASSLGRGGQNIQYF. The chain recombines TRBV7-2 with TRBJ2-4; TRBD2 aligns across 9 bases. V trimming: 1 base; J trimming: 5 bases; junction bases outside the gene matches: 3. The CDR3 spans 15 residues. Germline values: CDR1 SGHTA, CDR2 FQGNSA.

V usage is TRBV7-2 and J usage is TRBJ1-2; D not resolved. The CDR3 spans 13 residues. Germline loops: CDR1 SGHTA, CDR2 FQGNSA. The V gene lost 1 base and the J gene lost 8 bases, with 11 bases spanning the gap. The CDR3 nucleotides read TGTGCCAGCAGCTTAGAAGGGTCGGGAGGCTACACCTTC. This translates into CASSLEGSGGYTF.

This clone was counted once. This rearrangement joins TRBV5-3 to TRBJ1-1; D remains ambiguous. TRBV5-3 is noted as an ORF with a role that remains uncertain. Trimming left V 0 bases short and J 7 bases short, with 10 bases between. The CDR3 totals 13 residues. The DNA of the CDR3 is TGTGCCAGAAGCTTGGGGGCCAATGATGAAGCTTTCTTT. This gives the protein CARSLGANDEAFF.

The CDR3 DNA sequence: TGCGCCAGCAGCCCGGTCATAAGGGGGTCAGCAGATACGCAGTATTTT. It translates to CASSPVIRGSADTQYF. V usage is TRBV5-1 and J usage is TRBJ2-3; D is possibly TRBD1 (6 bases). The V and J ends lost 4 bases and 4 bases respectively, with 19 bases between them. This CDR3 has 16 amino acids. CDR1 is SGHRS and CDR2 is YFSETQ in the germline V gene.

This chain links TRBV5-1 with TRBJ2-1, with TRBD1 matching over 8 bases. J lost 8 bases, V lost 4 bases, and 8 bases had no gene match. The length of the CDR3 is 14 residues. CDR1 is SGHRS and CDR2 is YFSETQ in the germline V gene. The CDR3 sequence: CASSNGQGRDEQFF. The DNA for the CDR3 is TGCGCCAGCAGCAACGGACAGGGAAGAGATGAGCAGTTCTTC.

The chain links TRBV5-1 to TRBJ2-3; perhaps TRBD2 as D (5 bases). The CDR3 is 14 residues long. From germline, CDR1 is SGHRS and CDR2 YFSETQ. V was pared by 4 bases and J by 1 base, with 10 bases between. CDR3 bases: TGCGCCAGCAGCCCGAGGGCACGCACAGATACGCAGTATTTT. Its translation is CASSPRARTDTQYF.

The chain joins TRBV7-8 to TRBJ2-7; D is unresolved. CDR3 size: 15 residues. Germline V gives CDR1 SGHVS, CDR2 FQNEAQ. V dropped 1 base and J dropped 2 bases, with 12 bases sitting between them. CDR3 in amino acids: CASSLDLWQTYEQYF. CDR3 bases: TGTGCCAGCAGCTTAGATCTGTGGCAAACCTACGAGCAGTACTTC.

This rearrangement joins TRBV7-9 to TRBJ1-5, with D unresolved. CDR3 size: 13 residues. Germline values: CDR1 SEHNR, CDR2 FQNEAQ (reference sequence). V shed 4 bases and J shed 3 bases, with 7 bases lying between them. As DNA, the CDR3 is TGTGCCAGCAGCTCCAGGAACAATCAGCCCCAGCATTTT. Protein sequence: CASSSRNNQPQHF.

The chain couples TRBV4-2 to TRBJ2-7; 8 positions agree with TRBD2. The CDR3 is 16 residues long. The V gene end was trimmed by 4 bases and the J gene end by 0 bases; junction bases not matched to a gene: 8. Germline V gene data show CDR1 as LGHNA and CDR2 as YNFKEQ. Written as DNA, the CDR3 is TGTGCCAGCAGCCTCACGGGGGGGGCCGTCTCCTACGAGCAGTACTTC. Translated: CASSLTGGAVSYEQYF.